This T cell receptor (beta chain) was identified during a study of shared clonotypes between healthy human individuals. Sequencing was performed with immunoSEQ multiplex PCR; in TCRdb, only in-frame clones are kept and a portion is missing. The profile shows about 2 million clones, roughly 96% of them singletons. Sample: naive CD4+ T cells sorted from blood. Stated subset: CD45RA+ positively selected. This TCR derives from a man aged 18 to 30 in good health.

The CDR3 reads CASRDTSGSSYNEQFF. CDR3 nucleotides: TGTGCCAGCAGGGATACTAGCGGGAGCTCCTACAATGAGCAGTTCTTC. The chain links TRBV7-8 to TRBJ2-1; 11 nucleotides line up with TRBD2. Germline V gene sequence: CDR1 SGHVS, CDR2 FQNEAQ. This CDR3 is 16 amino acids long. Trimming cost V 6 bases and J 0 bases; bases outside gene matches: 4.